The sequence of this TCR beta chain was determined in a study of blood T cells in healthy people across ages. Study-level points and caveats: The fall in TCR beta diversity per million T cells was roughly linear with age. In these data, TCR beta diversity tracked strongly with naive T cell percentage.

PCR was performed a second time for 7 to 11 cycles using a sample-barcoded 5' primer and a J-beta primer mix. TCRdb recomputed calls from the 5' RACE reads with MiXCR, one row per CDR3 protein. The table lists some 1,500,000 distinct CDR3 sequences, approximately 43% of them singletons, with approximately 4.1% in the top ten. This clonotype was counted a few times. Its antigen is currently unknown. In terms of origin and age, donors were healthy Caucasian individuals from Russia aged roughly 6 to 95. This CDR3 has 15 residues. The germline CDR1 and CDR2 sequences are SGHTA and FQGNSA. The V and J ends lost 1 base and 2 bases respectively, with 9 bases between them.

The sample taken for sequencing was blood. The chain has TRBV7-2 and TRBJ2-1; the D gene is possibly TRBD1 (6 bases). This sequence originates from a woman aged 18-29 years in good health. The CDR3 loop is CASSLDQGTYNEQFF. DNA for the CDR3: TGTGCCAGCAGCTTAGATCAGGGGACCTACAATGAGCAGTTCTTC.